A single sample gave rise to the 10 T cell receptor beta chains below, sequenced in a study of a mutant IDH1 vaccine in newly diagnosed glioma. The antigens these receptors bind are not known. Profiling relied on immunoSEQ multiplex PCR, and the TCRdb table lists in-frame clones only, not all of them. The top ten hold around 8.4% of the sample, which has around 56,000 clones, 81% seen once. The sample's time point: week 23, last vaccination. Doses comprised 300 ug of mutant IDH1 20-mer peptide each, plus topical imiquimod. This specimen was PBMCs, taken from a glioma patient whose treatment included an IDH1 peptide vaccine. These receptors originate from a woman aged 40 to 49 with glioma. Some clones in this sample may be carry-over from other donors' samples.

This rearrangement joins TRBV6-5 to TRBJ1-2; 7 bases map to TRBD1. This CDR3 contains 14 residues. CDR1 and CDR2 (germline): MNHEY, SVGAGI. J lost 2 bases, V lost 6 bases, and 6 bases had no gene match. The CDR3 loop reads CASRLGQINYGYTF. The CDR3 region has the DNA TGTGCCAGCAGGCTGGGACAGATCAACTATGGCTACACCTTC.

This rearrangement joins TRBV5-6 to TRBJ2-7, with D unresolved. The CDR3 covers 13 residues. Germline lookup yields CDR1 SGHDT and CDR2 YYEEEE. Trimming left V 4 bases short and J 3 bases short, with 11 bases between. The CDR3 reads CASSIGPFYEQYF. The CDR3 region has the DNA TGTGCCAGCAGCATAGGCCCATTCTACGAGCAGTACTTC.

This clone was seen only a few times. The chain carries TRBV11-2 and TRBJ1-2, with 7 bases identical to TRBD1. The J segment lost 4 bases and the V segment lost 5 bases, leaving 7 bases of the junction unmatched. This CDR3 is built from 14 residues. CDR1 SGHAT and CDR2 FQNNGV come from the germline V gene. The CDR3 sequence is CASSGLRTGYGYTF. The DNA for the CDR3 is TGTGCCAGCAGCGGTCTCAGGACAGGCTATGGCTACACCTTC.

This chain links TRBV4-3 with TRBJ1-4, with D perhaps matching TRBD1 (5 bases). Trimming took off 1 base at V and 8 bases at J, with 11 bases between the two ends. The V gene's germline CDR1 is LGHNA and CDR2 YSLEER. The CDR3 runs to 14 residues. CDR3 DNA: TGCGCCAGCAGCCAAGTTGGGACTGTAGAAAAACTGTTTTTT. Amino acids: CASSQVGTVEKLFF.

This chain joins TRBV7-8 and TRBJ1-4; D may be TRBD1 (6 bases). The CDR3 has 16 amino acids. Germline V CDR1 and CDR2: SGHVS, FQNEAQ. The ends were cut back, 2 bases at V and 6 bases at J, with 16 bases in the middle. DNA for the CDR3: TGTGCCAGCAGCTTATCCGGTCGGGGGGCCGATGAAAAACTGTTTTTT. It is translated as CASSLSGRGADEKLFF.

The chain is built from TRBV5-7 and TRBJ1-6, with D maybe TRBD1 (5 bases). TRBV5-7 belongs to the ORF category, with a function that is uncertain. V was clipped by 4 bases and J by 8 bases, with 19 bases between them. This CDR3 contains 16 residues. CDR3: CASSTSPRQTDSPLHF. The CDR3 coding sequence is TGTGCCAGCAGCACGAGCCCACGACAGACGGATTCACCCCTCCACTTT.

This chain uses TRBV5-1 with TRBJ1-2; tentatively, D is TRBD1 (5 bases). The CDR3 loop spans 13 amino acids. Germline V gene lookup returns CDR1 SGHRS and CDR2 YFSETQ. V was pared by 6 bases and J by 6 bases, with 15 bases between. CDR3 bases: TGCGCCAGCACGCTTACAGGATCTCATGGCTACACCTTC. It is translated as CASTLTGSHGYTF.

The chain carries TRBV2 and TRBJ1-6, with a weak D call TRBD1 (6 bases). The CDR3 length is 15 residues. V lost 6 bases and J 8 bases, leaving 17 bases between the germline ends. CDR1 is SNHLY and CDR2 is FYNNEI in the germline V gene. Here the CDR3 reads CASRPPGGLDSPLHF. The DNA of the CDR3 is TGTGCCAGCAGGCCCCCCGGGGGGCTCGATTCACCCCTCCACTTT.

J is TRBJ1-4 and V is TRBV7-2, with a weak D call TRBD1 (5 bases). Germline V gene lookup returns CDR1 SGHTA and CDR2 FQGNSA. Trimming pared 1 base from V and 5 bases from J, leaving 14 bases between. CDR3 length: 16 residues. The CDR3 DNA is TGTGCCAGCAGCTTAGTGTCGACAGCTCCCAATGAAAAACTGTTTTTT. Amino acid sequence: CASSLVSTAPNEKLFF.

The chain employs TRBV6-5 and TRBJ1-1; maybe TRBD1 (6 bases). The germline V gene encodes CDR1 MNHEY and CDR2 SVGAGI. V lost 0 bases to trimming and J lost 7 bases, with 18 bases between them. The CDR3 sequence is 16 residues long. For the CDR3, the DNA is TGTGCCAGCAGTTACTCGAGCGGACAGTGGCGTAATGAAGCTTTCTTT. This translates into CASSYSSGQWRNEAFF.